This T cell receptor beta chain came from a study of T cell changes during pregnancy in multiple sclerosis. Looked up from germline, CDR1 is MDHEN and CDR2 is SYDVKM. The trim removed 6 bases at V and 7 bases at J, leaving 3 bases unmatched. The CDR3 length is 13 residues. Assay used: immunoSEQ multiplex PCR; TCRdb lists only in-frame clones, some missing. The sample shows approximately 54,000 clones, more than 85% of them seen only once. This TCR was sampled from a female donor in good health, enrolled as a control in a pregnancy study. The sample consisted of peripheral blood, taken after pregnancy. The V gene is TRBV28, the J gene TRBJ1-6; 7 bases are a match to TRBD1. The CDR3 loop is CASRGTANSPLHF. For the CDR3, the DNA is TGTGCCAGCAGGGGGACAGCAAATTCACCCCTCCACTTT.